Listed below are T cell receptor beta chains from one sample, sequenced in a study of regulatory T cells in long-lasting Graves disease. Each CDR3 protein gets one entry after TCRdb re-called the multiplex PCR reads with MiXCR. The sample comprises 350,000 to 550,000 distinct CDR3 sequences, 16% of which are singletons, and about a quarter rests with the top ten. This same sample was also part of a study on T cells in Graves' hyperthyroidism and ophthalmopathy.

The sequences come from peripheral blood mononuclear cells (PBMCs), collected at new diagnosis, from a patient treated with antithyroid drugs. The source of these receptors is a woman between 18 and 29 years old with Graves disease. CDR3s include the opening cysteine and the closing phenylalanine or tryptophan.

CASSPPVGVEQFF | TRBV18
CAWSNTDTQYF | TRBV30
CASSSGDTILYNEQFF | TRBV28
CASSPSGQTEKLFF | TRBV28
CASNQSPPGPTRYYNEQFF | TRBV6-1
CASSQLAGAEQFF | TRBV14
CASGLSGGLADTQYF | TRBV12-5
CASSSIAGAVEQYF | TRBV27
CASSLAGTVKETQYF | TRBV7-2
CASSRDLGVGEKLFF | TRBV6-2/TRBV6-3
CASSSSERRTTGELFF | TRBV5-4
CASSGQGSNQPQHF | TRBV19
CASSLLGQGLQETQYF | TRBV5-1
CASSPRQDYEQYF | TRBV18
CASSLDRGLAGDTQYF | TRBV5-8
CASNRGTYEQYF | TRBV28
CASSLERGGGPDTQYF | TRBV7-2
CASADRLETQYF | TRBV7-2
CASSAQTGRYEQYFGPNYGYTF | TRBV7-2
CASSVGVARGYNEQSF | TRBV9
CASSVTRDEQFF | TRBV5-1
CASSSWSHSGANVLTF | TRBV25-1
CASSEKEGRWETQYF | TRBV6-1
CASSSPTASSYEQYF | TRBV7-2
CAWTGTRSGNTIYF | TRBV30
CATSRDPTGAREGGYTF | TRBV15
CASSGPRTPNTGELFF | TRBV11-1
CASSYPPATDTQYF | TRBV11-2
CASSYRQLTGELFF | TRBV6-9
CASSPGQISYEQYF | TRBV18
CASSQTVADTQYF | TRBV7-9
CASSPEDREAFF | TRBV7-9
CASRKGDRVGTEAFF | TRBV6-1
CASSYASGSYEQYF | TRBV6-5
CASSPLAGEETQYF | TRBV18
CASKKNSGANVLTF | TRBV7-3
CASSQTLAGVYEQYF | TRBV3-1
CASSRRLAGGPGETQYF | TRBV11-2
CASSGSGRTDTQYF | TRBV7-9
CASSLDDTDTQYF | TRBV5-1
CAWSVNRVGEQYF | TRBV30
CATSDLKAGRPPDTQYF | TRBV12-3/TRBV12-4
CASSLLLAGADTQYF | TRBV7-2
CASSQNLGGTEAFF | TRBV3-1
CSVDGGRGNTGELFF | TRBV29-1
CASTLGLPYGEQFF | TRBV12-3/TRBV12-4
CSARDLTDSNQPQHF | TRBV20-1
CASSMTGGRTEAFF | TRBV6-1
CASSPPGEGRETQYF | TRBV6-1
CASSLVSGSVYEQYF | TRBV5-1
CATSDFSGRGQFF | TRBV24-1
CASRGLAGGLSSYEQYF | TRBV6-1
CASSSRLNYSYTF | TRBV11-2
CSAIDQRGLQTQYF | TRBV20-1
CASSQAGFYQPQHF | TRBV3-1
CSARGPGQYSYEQYF | TRBV20-1
CASSSLLSGRGLDEQFF | TRBV11-3
CASAFGAEAFF | TRBV5-6
CASTKTGNTEAFF | TRBV18
CASSDLQGATEAFF | TRBV10-2